This TCR beta chain is drawn from a study of a mutant IDH1 vaccine in newly diagnosed glioma. To note about this clone: Antigen: not known.

Time point in this sample: week 23, last vaccination. Every single dose of the vaccine, 300 ug of mutant IDH1 20-mer peptide, came with topical imiquimod. Assay used: immunoSEQ multiplex PCR; TCRdb lists only in-frame clones, some missing. The repertoire holds roughly 43,000 clones, 65% to 80% seen once, with roughly 4.8% in the top ten. Trimming shortened V by 0 bases and J by 5 bases, and 9 bases separated the two germline ends. CDR1 and CDR2 from the germline V gene are SGHDT and YYEEEE. This CDR3 spans 14 amino acids. The TCR comes from a man between 45 and 60 years old with glioma. The chain is built from TRBV5-6 and TRBJ1-5, with no clear D. The sequenced sample was PBMCs, obtained from a glioma patient whose treatment included an IDH1 peptide vaccine. CDR3 loop: CASSLVGSDQPQHF. The CDR3 DNA sequence: TGTGCCAGCAGCTTGGTAGGGTCGGATCAGCCCCAGCATTTT.